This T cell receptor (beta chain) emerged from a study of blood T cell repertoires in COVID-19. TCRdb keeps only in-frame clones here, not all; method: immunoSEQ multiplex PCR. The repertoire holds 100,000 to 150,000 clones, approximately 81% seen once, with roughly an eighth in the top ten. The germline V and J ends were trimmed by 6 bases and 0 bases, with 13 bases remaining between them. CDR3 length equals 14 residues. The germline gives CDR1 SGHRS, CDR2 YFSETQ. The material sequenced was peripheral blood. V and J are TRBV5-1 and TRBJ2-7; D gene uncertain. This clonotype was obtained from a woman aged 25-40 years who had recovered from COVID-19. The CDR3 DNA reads TGCGCCAGCAATGTTGAGCCGAGCTCCTACGAGCAGTACTTC. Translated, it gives CASNVEPSSYEQYF.